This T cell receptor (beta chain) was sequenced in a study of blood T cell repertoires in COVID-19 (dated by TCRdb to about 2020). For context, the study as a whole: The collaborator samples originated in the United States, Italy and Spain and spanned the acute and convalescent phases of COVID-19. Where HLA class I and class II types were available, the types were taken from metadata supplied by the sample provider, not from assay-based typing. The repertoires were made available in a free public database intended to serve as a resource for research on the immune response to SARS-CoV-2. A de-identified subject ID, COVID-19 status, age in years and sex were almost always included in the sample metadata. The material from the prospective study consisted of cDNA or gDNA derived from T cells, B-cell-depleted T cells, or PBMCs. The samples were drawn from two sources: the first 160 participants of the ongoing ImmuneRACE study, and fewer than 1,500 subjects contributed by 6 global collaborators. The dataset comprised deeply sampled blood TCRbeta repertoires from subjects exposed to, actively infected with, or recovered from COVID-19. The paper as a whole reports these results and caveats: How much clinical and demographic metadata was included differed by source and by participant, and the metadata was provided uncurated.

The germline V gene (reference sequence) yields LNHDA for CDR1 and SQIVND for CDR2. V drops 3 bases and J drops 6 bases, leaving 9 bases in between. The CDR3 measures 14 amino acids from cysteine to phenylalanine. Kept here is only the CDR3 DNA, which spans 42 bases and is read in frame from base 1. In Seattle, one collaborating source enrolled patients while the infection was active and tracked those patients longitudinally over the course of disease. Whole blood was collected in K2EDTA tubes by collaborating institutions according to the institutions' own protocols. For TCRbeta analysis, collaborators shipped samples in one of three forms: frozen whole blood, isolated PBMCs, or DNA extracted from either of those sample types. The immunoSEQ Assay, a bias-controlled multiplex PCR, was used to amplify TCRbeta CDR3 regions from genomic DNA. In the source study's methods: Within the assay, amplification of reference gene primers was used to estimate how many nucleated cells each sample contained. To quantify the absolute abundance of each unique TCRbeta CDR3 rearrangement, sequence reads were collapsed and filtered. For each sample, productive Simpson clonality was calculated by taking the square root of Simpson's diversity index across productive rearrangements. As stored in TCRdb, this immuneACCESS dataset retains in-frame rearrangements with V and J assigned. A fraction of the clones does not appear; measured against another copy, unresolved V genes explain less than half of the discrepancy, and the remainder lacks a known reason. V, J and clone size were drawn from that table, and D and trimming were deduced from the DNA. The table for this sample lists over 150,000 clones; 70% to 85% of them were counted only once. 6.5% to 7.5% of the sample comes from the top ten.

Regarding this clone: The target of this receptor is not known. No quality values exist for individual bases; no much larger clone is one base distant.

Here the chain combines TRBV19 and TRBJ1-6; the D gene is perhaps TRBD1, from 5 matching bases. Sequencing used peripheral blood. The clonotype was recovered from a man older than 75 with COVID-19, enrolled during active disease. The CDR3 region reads CASSINGGNSPLHF. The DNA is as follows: TGTGCCAGTAGTATCAACGGGGGTAATTCACCCCTCCACTTT.